Reported below is one TCR beta chain. The antigen is undetermined. The data were taken from a study of vaccination effects on CD4 cells after COVID-19. This CDR3 region has 14 residues. Per the germline V gene, CDR1 is SQVTM and CDR2 is ANQGSEA. V was clipped by 5 bases and J by 0 bases; unmatched bases: 6. The culture ran for roughly ten days before CD4+ T cells were isolated. Each participant received a vaccine that was either BNT162b2 or mRNA-1273, given as two doses. The healthy vaccine recipients, who had no prior SARS-CoV-2 infection, showed negative nucleocapsid antibodies. The repertoire was sequenced with immunoSEQ multiplex PCR; TCRdb's copy has only in-frame clones and lacks some. The repertoire holds about 57,000 clones, with about four fifths as singletons.

The rearrangement links TRBV29-1 to TRBJ2-5; 7 bases are a match to TRBD2. This TCR was recovered from a human donor who received a COVID-19 vaccine. This sample comprised CD4+ T cells from PBMCs cultured without peptide, obtained after COVID-19 vaccination. The DNA of the CDR3 is TGCAGCGTTAGAGGGAGGGCCGACCAAGAGACCCAGTACTTC. This translates into CSVRGRADQETQYF. Variable domain in full (rest from reference TRBV29-1 and TRBJ2-5): SAVISQKPSRDICQRGTSLTIQCQVDSQVTMMFWYRQQPGQSLTLIATANQGSEATYESGFVIDKFPISRPNLTFSTLTVSNMSPEDSSIYLCSVRGRADQETQYFGPGTRLLVL.